Below are 25 T cell receptor beta chains sequenced from a single sample in a study of blood T cell repertoires in COVID-19. Here immunoSEQ multiplex PCR was the method, and the copy in TCRdb shows in-frame clones only, minus some. Found here are about 410,000 clones, roughly 91% of them singletons; the top ten hold 0.6%. Sample: PBMCs or T cells enriched from blood (not recorded which). The receptors come from a man younger than 30 who had recovered from COVID-19.

The V gene is TRBV18, the J gene TRBJ2-2; TRBD1 is a possible D gene (6 bases). CDR1 is KGHSH, CDR2 LQKENI, per germline. This CDR3 comprises 16 residues. Trimming took off 4 bases at V and 3 bases at J, with 15 bases between the two ends. CDR3 region: CASSLPDRRYTGELFF. In DNA form, the CDR3 reads TGTGCCAGCTCACTGCCGGACAGACGCTACACCGGGGAGCTGTTTTTT. Full variable domain (remainder filled in from reference TRBV18 and TRBJ2-2): NAGVMQNPRHLVRRRGQEARLRCSPMKGHSHVYWYRQLPEEGLKFMVYLQKENIIDESGMPKERFSAEFPKEGPSILRIQQVVRGDSAAYFCASSLPDRRYTGELFFGEGSRLTVL.

In this sample, this clone turned up once. V gene TRBV5-1 combines with J gene TRBJ1-2; D unresolved. Trimming took off 4 bases at V and 4 bases at J, with 8 bases between the two ends. The CDR3 sequence is 12 residues long. Looked up from germline, CDR1 is SGHRS and CDR2 is YFSETQ. The CDR3 DNA is TGCGCCAGCAGCATGGGAGTCTATGGCTACACCTTC. This codes for CASSMGVYGYTF.

The chain links TRBV18 to TRBJ2-3, with D possibly matching TRBD2 (5 bases). Trimming cost V 3 bases and J 2 bases, with 9 bases left between them. The CDR3 covers 14 residues. The V gene's germline CDR1 is KGHSH and CDR2 LQKENI. In DNA, the CDR3 is TGTGCCAGCTCACCGCCCGGGGACACAGATACGCAGTATTTT. Translating gives CASSPPGDTDTQYF.

The rearrangement uses TRBV30 and TRBJ1-2, with D unclear. Germline V gene sequence: CDR1 GTSNPN, CDR2 SVGIG (reference sequence). Trimming removed 0 bases at V and 6 bases at J, with 5 bases between. The CDR3 is made up of 11 amino acids. CDR3 bases: TGTGCCTGGAGTGTACTAAATGGCTACACCTTC. It encodes CAWSVLNGYTF.

V is TRBV27 and J is TRBJ1-2; 7 positions match TRBD1. The CDR3 length is 13 residues. Germline lookup yields CDR1 MNHEY and CDR2 SMNVEV (reference sequence). With 5 bases clipped from V and 4 bases from J, the junction kept 4 bases outside the gene matches. CDR3 DNA sequence: TGTGCCAGCAGTATCGGGACAGCCTATGGCTACACCTTC. Protein: CASSIGTAYGYTF.

This rearrangement joins TRBV11-3 to TRBJ1-1; D remains ambiguous. CDR1 SGHNT and CDR2 YENEEA come from the germline V gene. The CDR3 contains 14 residues. V gave up 5 bases and J gave up 4 bases, with 14 bases separating them. The CDR3 region is CASSLGPGFTEAFF. In DNA form, the CDR3 reads TGTGCCAGCAGCCTCGGGCCGGGGTTCACTGAAGCTTTCTTT.

The J gene is TRBJ2-3, the V gene TRBV6-1; 9 nucleotides align to TRBD2. The J segment lost 3 bases and the V segment lost 4 bases, leaving 11 bases of the junction unmatched. The CDR3 runs to 17 residues. Germline loops: CDR1 MNHNS, CDR2 SASEGT. CDR3 sequence reads: CASSAKSSGIRTDTQYF. The CDR3 region has the DNA TGTGCCAGCAGTGCCAAATCTAGCGGGATTCGAACAGATACGCAGTATTTT.

J is TRBJ1-2 and V is TRBV5-1, with 7 bases lining up with TRBD1. Germline CDR1 and CDR2: SGHRS and YFSETQ. This CDR3 has 15 residues. Trimming at V came to 0 bases and at J to 5 bases, leaving 7 bases not matched to a gene. The CDR3 bases are TGCGCCAGCAGCTTGGTAGCCGGGACAGAGTATGGCTACACCTTC. Translated, it gives CASSLVAGTEYGYTF.

This clone was seen a single time. The chain combines TRBV10-3 with TRBJ1-1; TRBD1 agrees at 8 bases. This CDR3 region has 15 residues. Germline CDR1 and CDR2: ENHRY and SYGVKD. Germline trimming cut 6 bases from V and 5 bases from J; bases unmatched to any gene: 11. CDR3 sequence: CAISNTDRGSTEAFF. The CDR3 coding sequence is TGTGCCATCAGCAATACTGACAGGGGTTCGACTGAAGCTTTCTTT.

This chain links TRBV3-1 (or the pseudogene TRBV3-2) with TRBJ1-1, with D possibly matching TRBD1 (6 bases). V lost 4 bases to trimming and J lost 1 base, with 16 bases between them. The CDR3 runs to 16 residues. CDR1 is LGHDT, CDR2 YNNKEL, per germline (reference sequence). The CDR3 DNA follows: TGTGCCAGCAGCCCATCTTGGACAGAGACGAACACTGAAGCTTTCTTT. Translation gives CASSPSWTETNTEAFF.

The chain is built from TRBV30 and TRBJ2-7; 10 bases fit TRBD1. CDR1 GTSNPN and CDR2 SVGIG come from the germline V gene (reference sequence). Trimming removed 0 bases from V and 2 bases from J; junction bases left unmatched: 1. The CDR3 length is 14 residues. The CDR3 is CAWSVGTGAYEQYF. DNA for the CDR3: TGTGCCTGGAGTGTAGGGACAGGGGCCTACGAGCAGTACTTC. Combining the CDR3 with reference TRBV30 and TRBJ2-7 gives the whole variable domain SQTIHQWPATLVQPVGSPLSLECTVEGTSNPNLYWYRQAAGRGLQLLFYSVGIGQISSEVPQNLSASRPQDRQFILSSKKLLLSDSGFYLCAWSVGTGAYEQYFGPGTRLTVT.

The V gene is TRBV15, the J gene TRBJ2-5, with D possibly matching TRBD1 (6 bases). The CDR3 extends over 15 amino acids. Between the trimmed V and J ends, which lost 4 bases and 3 bases, there was a span of 15 bases. Germline lookup yields CDR1 LNHNV and CDR2 YYDKDF (reference sequence). CDR3 in amino acids: CATSISPRTEETQYF. In DNA form, the CDR3 reads TGTGCCACCAGCATATCCCCGAGGACAGAAGAGACCCAGTACTTC.

The chain combines TRBV18 with TRBJ2-1, with D possibly being TRBD1 (5 bases). This CDR3 spans 15 amino acids. The germline V gene has CDR1 KGHSH and CDR2 LQKENI. Trimming cost V 1 base and J 1 base, with 8 bases left between them. CDR3 in amino acids: CASSPQGYSYNEQFF. Written as DNA, the CDR3 is TGTGCCAGCTCACCACAGGGGTATTCCTACAATGAGCAGTTCTTC.

This chain uses TRBV10-3 with TRBJ1-5; D unresolved. CDR3 size: 12 residues. CDR1 and CDR2 (germline): ENHRY, SYGVKD. V was trimmed by 4 bases and J by 4 bases, leaving 5 bases between them. The CDR3 bases are TGTGCCATCAGTGTTGAGAATCAGCCCCAGCATTTT. Residues: CAISVENQPQHF.

This clone was counted a few times. The chain combines TRBV2 with TRBJ2-7; 9 positions match TRBD1. Germline V lookup: CDR1 SNHLY, CDR2 FYNNEI. V shed 3 bases and J 7 bases; nucleotides not matched to a gene: 7. This CDR3 contains 14 residues. The DNA for the CDR3 is TGTGCCAGCAGTGACTGGGGACAGGGCCAAGAGCAGTACTTC. Translated, it gives CASSDWGQGQEQYF.

The chain employs TRBV5-5 and TRBJ2-2; 11 bases are a match to TRBD1. Per germline, CDR1 SGHKS and CDR2 YYEKEE (reference sequence). With 2 bases clipped from V and 4 bases from J, the junction kept 7 bases outside the gene matches. The CDR3 extends over 17 amino acids. The chain's CDR3 is CASSLTGTGGTTGELFF. The CDR3 DNA follows: TGTGCCAGCAGCTTAACCGGGACAGGGGGTACCACCGGGGAGCTGTTTTTT. The entire variable domain, with the rest obtained from reference TRBV5-5 and TRBJ2-2, is as follows: DAGVTQSPTHLIKTRGQQVTLRCSPISGHKSVSWYQQVLGQGPQFIFQYYEKEERGRGNFPDRFSARQFPNYSSELNVNALLLGDSALYLCASSLTGTGGTTGELFFGEGSRLTVL.

The rearrangement links TRBV7-8 to TRBJ2-7; 8 bases are shared with TRBD2. Per germline, CDR1 SGHVS and CDR2 FQNEAQ. The junction had 8 bases not matched to a gene; V was cut back by 1 base and J by 3 bases. The length of the CDR3 is 16 residues. CDR3 nucleotide sequence: TGTGCCAGCAGCTTAGATGTAGCGGGGCCCATCTACGAGCAGTACTTC. Protein: CASSLDVAGPIYEQYF.

V is TRBV12-3 or TRBV12-4 and J is TRBJ2-7; weak D call: TRBD1 (6 bases). The V end was cut by 5 bases, the J end by 7 bases, with 15 bases between. The CDR3 covers 13 residues. CDR3 sequence: CASSLGQLGEQYF. In DNA form, the CDR3 reads TGTGCCAGCAGTCTCGGACAGCTGGGGGAGCAGTACTTC.

The J gene is TRBJ2-5, the V gene TRBV29-1, with a tentative D call TRBD1 (6 bases). CDR3 length: 14 amino acids. Germline CDR1 reads SQVTM; CDR2 reads ANQGSEA. The ends were cut back, 7 bases at V and 1 base at J, with 16 bases in the middle. The CDR3 bases are TGCAGCGCCGAAGGAGACAGGACCCAAGAGACCCAGTACTTC. Translation: CSAEGDRTQETQYF. The variable domain in full, completed from reference TRBV29-1 and TRBJ2-5, reads SAVISQKPSRDICQRGTSLTIQCQVDSQVTMMFWYRQQPGQSLTLIATANQGSEATYESGFVIDKFPISRPNLTFSTLTVSNMSPEDSSIYLCSAEGDRTQETQYFGPGTRLLVL.

The rearrangement links TRBV6-5 to TRBJ2-4; TRBD2 agrees at 12 bases. Trimming cost V 4 bases and J 6 bases; bases outside gene matches: 7. The V gene's germline CDR1 is MNHEY and CDR2 SVGAGI. This CDR3 spans 16 amino acids. CDR3 region: CASSSSGRAYRNIQYF. The CDR3, as DNA: TGTGCCAGCAGTTCTAGCGGGAGGGCTTATCGAAACATTCAGTACTTC.

The rearrangement links TRBV24-1 to TRBJ2-7; D is unresolved. CDR1 KGHDR and CDR2 SFDVKD come from the germline V gene. The CDR3 consists of 13 residues. The germline V and J ends were trimmed by 5 bases and 0 bases, with 7 bases remaining between them. The CDR3 nucleotides are TGTGCCACCAGTGGGGCAGGCTCCTACGAGCAGTACTTC. Encoded protein: CATSGAGSYEQYF.

The chain links TRBV11-2 to TRBJ2-7; 7 nucleotides agree with TRBD1. Per the germline V gene, CDR1 is SGHAT and CDR2 is FQNNGV. V lost 5 bases to trimming and J lost 0 bases; unmatched junction nucleotides: 4. The length of the CDR3 is 14 residues. The CDR3 is CASSQTGDSYEQYF. CDR3 DNA: TGTGCCAGCAGCCAAACAGGGGACTCCTACGAGCAGTACTTC.

This clone was recorded once. The chain employs TRBV2 and TRBJ2-3, with D tentatively TRBD1 (6 bases). The germline V gene has CDR1 SNHLY and CDR2 FYNNEI. The CDR3 runs to 16 residues. Trimming took 9 bases from V and 4 from J, leaving 23 bases between them. The chain's CDR3 is CARQGGQFLLADTQYF. CDR3 in DNA: TGTGCCAGACAGGGCGGACAGTTTCTTTTGGCAGATACGCAGTATTTT. Supplemented by reference TRBV2 and TRBJ2-3, the full variable domain reads EPEVTQTPSHQVTQMGQEVILRCVPISNHLYFYWYRQILGQKVEFLVSFYNNEISEKSEIFDDQFSVERPDGSNFTLKIRSTKLEDSAMYFCARQGGQFLLADTQYFGPGTRLTVL.

This chain joins TRBV11-3 and TRBJ1-2, with no clear D. Germline V gene data show CDR1 as SGHNT and CDR2 as YENEEA. Trimming removed 3 bases from V and 0 bases from J, with 8 bases in between. This CDR3 region has 14 residues. The CDR3 nucleotides read TGTGCCAGCAGCTTCTCTGGAGCTAACTATGGCTACACCTTC. Its protein product is CASSFSGANYGYTF.

The rearrangement uses TRBV19 and TRBJ1-2; D gene ambiguous. CDR3 length: 13 residues. CDR1 and CDR2 from the germline V gene are LNHDA and SQIVND (reference sequence). Trimming pared 4 bases from V and 8 bases from J, leaving 14 bases between. CDR3 amino acids: CASSNAPIWGYTF. DNA of the CDR3: TGTGCCAGTAGTAACGCCCCTATCTGGGGCTACACCTTC.